A selection of T cell receptor beta chains follows, all from one sample in a study of T cell repertoires in cytomegalovirus infection. Via MiXCR, TCRdb re-called the reads, giving one row per CDR3 protein. The table shows a few hundred thousand distinct CDR3 sequences, with approximately 46% occurring only once. What these receptors recognize is not known. The specimen comprised cultured PBMCs, sampled from culture after CMV antigen stimulation. The receptors originated from a human donor in good health (CMV status not recorded). Some clones in this sample may be carry-over from other donors' samples. The CDR3 runs from the conserved cysteine through the conserved F or W. The D gene is left open where the match is weak. Expanded clones get a size class; other rows say once, few or many, or leave the size out.

clone size: NA
V gene: TRBV19
J gene: TRBJ1-4
CDR3 length: 15
D gene: TRBD1
CDR3 protein: CASSTRDSFGEKLFF
CDR3 DNA: TGTGCCAGTAGTACACGGGACAGCTTCGGTGAAAAACTGTTTTTT

clone size: few
V gene: TRBV6-1
J gene: TRBJ2-7
CDR3 length: 16
D gene: TRBD2
CDR3 protein: CASSYGAGGSTYEQYF
CDR3 DNA: TGTGCCAGCAGTTATGGAGCGGGGGGATCTACCTACGAGCAGTACTTC

clone size: NA
V gene: TRBV19
J gene: TRBJ1-1
CDR3 length: 14
D gene: NA
CDR3 protein: CASSMRGQNTEAFF
CDR3 DNA: TGTGCCAGTAGTATGCGGGGGCAAAACACTGAAGCTTTCTTT

clone size: NA
V gene: TRBV7-2
J gene: TRBJ2-7
CDR3 length: 14
D gene: NA
CDR3 protein: CASSFRVVSYEQYF
CDR3 DNA: TGTGCCAGCAGTTTCCGGGTCGTATCCTACGAGCAGTACTTC

clone size: NA
V gene: TRBV12-3/TRBV12-4
J gene: TRBJ2-1
CDR3 length: 14
D gene: NA
CDR3 protein: CATTSSGGGNEQFF
CDR3 DNA: TGTGCCACGACTTCTAGCGGAGGGGGCAATGAGCAGTTCTTC

clone size: few
V gene: TRBV7-2
J gene: TRBJ2-2
CDR3 length: 16
D gene: TRBD2
CDR3 protein: CASSMFGTRGTGELFF
CDR3 DNA: TGTGCCAGCAGCATGTTCGGGACTAGGGGGACCGGGGAGCTGTTTTTT

clone size: NA
V gene: TRBV6-2/TRBV6-3
J gene: TRBJ1-6
CDR3 length: 14
D gene: TRBD1
CDR3 protein: CASSYGTGSSPLHF
CDR3 DNA: TGTGCCAGCAGTTACGGGACAGGGAGTTCACCCCTCCACTTT

clone size: NA
V gene: TRBV7-8
J gene: TRBJ2-1
CDR3 length: 16
D gene: TRBD2
CDR3 protein: CASSFPTGRVYNEQFF
CDR3 DNA: TGTGCCAGCAGCTTCCCAACCGGGAGGGTCTACAATGAGCAGTTCTTC

clone size: NA
V gene: TRBV4-1
J gene: TRBJ2-5
CDR3 length: 17
D gene: TRBD2
CDR3 protein: CASSPGSSGGALETQYF
CDR3 DNA: TGCGCCAGCAGCCCAGGCAGTAGCGGGGGGGCCCTGGAGACCCAGTACTTC

clone size: NA
V gene: TRBV7-4
J gene: TRBJ2-5
CDR3 length: 13
D gene: NA
CDR3 protein: CASSLDGRETQYF
CDR3 DNA: TGTGCCAGCAGCTTAGACGGGCGAGAGACCCAGTACTTC

clone size: few
V gene: TRBV7-2
J gene: TRBJ2-1
CDR3 length: 14
D gene: NA
CDR3 protein: CASSLWDTTDEQFF
CDR3 DNA: TGTGCCAGCAGCTTATGGGACACAACGGATGAGCAGTTCTTC

clone size: NA
V gene: TRBV20-1
J gene: TRBJ2-1
CDR3 length: 15
D gene: TRBD2
CDR3 protein: CSALTGTSGYNEQFF
CDR3 DNA: TGCAGTGCCCTTACCGGGACTAGCGGCTACAATGAGCAGTTCTTC

clone size: NA
V gene: TRBV27
J gene: TRBJ2-7
CDR3 length: 15
D gene: TRBD1
CDR3 protein: CASSGRDRGSYEQYF
CDR3 DNA: TGTGCCAGCAGTGGCAGAGACAGGGGATCCTACGAGCAGTACTTC

clone size: NA
V gene: TRBV6-5
J gene: TRBJ2-3
CDR3 length: 17
D gene: NA
CDR3 protein: CASSRTGVLGGTDTQYF
CDR3 DNA: TGTGCCAGCAGTCGCACCGGGGTATTGGGAGGCACAGATACGCAGTATTTT

clone size: once
V gene: TRBV23-1
J gene: TRBJ2-4
CDR3 length: 15
D gene: NA
CDR3 protein: CASHEVLLAKNIQYF
CDR3 DNA: TGCGCCAGCCATGAGGTTCTTTTAGCCAAAAACATTCAGTACTTC

clone size: NA
V gene: TRBV19
J gene: TRBJ1-5
CDR3 length: 14
D gene: TRBD1
CDR3 protein: CASRAGGGNQPQHF
CDR3 DNA: TGTGCCAGTAGGGCAGGGGGTGGCAATCAGCCCCAGCATTTT

clone size: NA
V gene: TRBV29-1
J gene: TRBJ2-1
CDR3 length: 15
D gene: TRBD1
CDR3 protein: CSVEDTTGAYNEQFF
CDR3 DNA: TGCAGCGTTGAAGATACCACAGGGGCCTACAATGAGCAGTTCTTC

clone size: few
V gene: TRBV12-3/TRBV12-4
J gene: TRBJ2-6
CDR3 length: 16
D gene: NA
CDR3 protein: CASSKQGVTGANVLTF
CDR3 DNA: TGTGCCAGCAGCAAACAAGGGGTTACTGGGGCCAACGTCCTGACTTTC

clone size: NA
V gene: TRBV2
J gene: TRBJ1-2
CDR3 length: 13
D gene: NA
CDR3 protein: CASSEEQGLGYTF
CDR3 DNA: TGTGCCAGCAGTGAGGAACAGGGATTAGGCTACACCTTC

clone size: NA
V gene: TRBV30
J gene: TRBJ2-3
CDR3 length: 14
D gene: NA
CDR3 protein: CAWSVLGRQDTQYF
CDR3 DNA: TGTGCCTGGAGTGTACTCGGGAGACAAGATACGCAGTATTTT

clone size: few
V gene: TRBV7-9
J gene: TRBJ2-7
CDR3 length: 14
D gene: NA
CDR3 protein: CASSSRSGAYEQYF
CDR3 DNA: TGTGCCAGCAGTTCGCGCTCCGGGGCCTACGAGCAGTACTTC

clone size: NA
V gene: TRBV12-3/TRBV12-4
J gene: TRBJ2-1
CDR3 length: 11
D gene: TRBD1
CDR3 protein: CASSLDRVPFF
CDR3 DNA: TGTGCCAGCAGTTTGGACAGGGTGCCGTTCTTC

clone size: few
V gene: TRBV4-1
J gene: TRBJ2-7
CDR3 length: 16
D gene: TRBD1
CDR3 protein: CASSQAGTGGSYEQYF
CDR3 DNA: TGCGCCAGCAGCCAAGCCGGGACAGGGGGCTCCTACGAGCAGTACTTC

clone size: NA
V gene: TRBV20-1
J gene: TRBJ2-1
CDR3 length: 18
D gene: TRBD2
CDR3 protein: CSARPLPKTGDYYNEQFF
CDR3 DNA: TGCAGTGCTAGACCGTTACCAAAGACTGGGGACTACTACAATGAGCAGTTCTTC

clone size: few
V gene: TRBV7-6
J gene: TRBJ2-7
CDR3 length: 14
D gene: TRBD1
CDR3 protein: CASSPRTGDGRQYF
CDR3 DNA: TGTGCCAGCAGCCCCCGGACAGGGGATGGCCGGCAGTACTTC

clone size: few
V gene: TRBV27
J gene: TRBJ2-7
CDR3 length: 14
D gene: TRBD1
CDR3 protein: CASKRQGNSYEQYF
CDR3 DNA: TGTGCCAGCAAACGACAGGGTAACTCCTACGAGCAGTACTTC

clone size: NA
V gene: TRBV7-9
J gene: TRBJ1-1
CDR3 length: 14
D gene: NA
CDR3 protein: CASSLNLGGTEAFF
CDR3 DNA: TGTGCCAGCAGCTTGAACCTGGGAGGCACTGAAGCTTTCTTT

clone size: NA
V gene: TRBV7-2
J gene: TRBJ2-2
CDR3 length: 15
D gene: TRBD1
CDR3 protein: CASSLQPTGAGELFF
CDR3 DNA: TGTGCCAGCAGCTTACAACCCACAGGGGCCGGGGAGCTGTTTTTT

clone size: many
V gene: TRBV7-2
J gene: TRBJ1-2
CDR3 length: 19
D gene: NA
CDR3 protein: CASSIPYTGTFYMNYGYTF
CDR3 DNA: TGTGCCAGCAGCATTCCGTATACCGGGACCTTCTATATGAACTATGGCTACACCTTC

clone size: few
V gene: TRBV6-5
J gene: TRBJ2-1
CDR3 length: 16
D gene: NA
CDR3 protein: CASSYSNWDSINEQFF
CDR3 DNA: TGTGCCAGCAGTTACTCGAATTGGGACTCCATTAATGAGCAGTTCTTC

clone size: NA
V gene: TRBV6-1
J gene: TRBJ2-1
CDR3 length: 14
D gene: NA
CDR3 protein: CASSRIGEYNEQFF
CDR3 DNA: TGTGCCAGCAGTCGGATAGGGGAATACAATGAGCAGTTCTTC

clone size: many
V gene: TRBV7-2
J gene: TRBJ2-1
CDR3 length: 14
D gene: NA
CDR3 protein: CASSLGSYGGEQFF
CDR3 DNA: TGTGCCAGCAGCTTAGGATCGTACGGGGGTGAGCAGTTCTTC

clone size: few
V gene: TRBV7-2
J gene: TRBJ1-4
CDR3 length: 13
D gene: NA
CDR3 protein: CASGPSGEEKLFF
CDR3 DNA: TGTGCCAGCGGACCCTCCGGGGAGGAAAAACTGTTTTTT

clone size: NA
V gene: TRBV7-6
J gene: TRBJ2-2
CDR3 length: 11
D gene: NA
CDR3 protein: CASRGDRELFF
CDR3 DNA: TGTGCCAGCAGAGGGGACCGGGAGCTGTTTTTT

clone size: NA
V gene: TRBV11-2
J gene: TRBJ2-3
CDR3 length: 17
D gene: NA
CDR3 protein: CASSSPPTDRNTDTQYF
CDR3 DNA: TGTGCCAGCAGCTCACCCCCCACAGATCGAAACACAGATACGCAGTATTTT

clone size: few
V gene: TRBV7-2
J gene: TRBJ2-2
CDR3 length: 15
D gene: NA
CDR3 protein: CASSLRTAHTGELFF
CDR3 DNA: TGTGCCAGCAGCTTACGGACTGCCCACACCGGGGAGCTGTTTTTT

clone size: NA
V gene: TRBV25-1
J gene: TRBJ1-4
CDR3 length: 17
D gene: TRBD1
CDR3 protein: CASSEWPGGETNEKLFF
CDR3 DNA: TGTGCCAGCAGTGAATGGCCAGGGGGGGAAACTAATGAAAAACTGTTTTTT

clone size: NA
V gene: TRBV7-9
J gene: TRBJ2-3
CDR3 length: 15
D gene: TRBD2
CDR3 protein: CASSSLAGNTDTQYF
CDR3 DNA: TGTGCCAGCAGCTCCTTAGCGGGGAACACAGATACGCAGTATTTT

clone size: NA
V gene: TRBV5-1
J gene: TRBJ2-7
CDR3 length: 16
D gene: NA
CDR3 protein: CASSSGTGALSYEQYF
CDR3 DNA: TGCGCCAGCAGCTCCGGGACGGGGGCCCTCTCCTACGAGCAGTACTTC

clone size: NA
V gene: TRBV11-2
J gene: TRBJ2-7
CDR3 length: 16
D gene: TRBD1
CDR3 protein: CASSPPDRLNLYEQYF
CDR3 DNA: TGTGCCAGCAGTCCTCCGGACAGGCTAAATCTCTACGAGCAGTACTTC

clone size: NA
V gene: TRBV5-1
J gene: TRBJ2-7
CDR3 length: 14
D gene: TRBD1
CDR3 protein: CASSLAQQGDEQYF
CDR3 DNA: TGCGCCAGCAGCTTGGCCCAACAGGGGGACGAGCAGTACTTC

clone size: NA
V gene: TRBV5-6
J gene: TRBJ1-1
CDR3 length: 13
D gene: NA
CDR3 protein: CASSLYMNTEAFF
CDR3 DNA: TGTGCCAGCAGCTTGTACATGAACACTGAAGCTTTCTTT